This T cell receptor beta chain was obtained from a study of T cells in Graves' hyperthyroidism and ophthalmopathy. This clonotype was seen ten or more times. Its target is not known. Stability of Graves' hyperthyroidism was defined as absent ophthalmopathy progression within 18 months. The hyperthyroidism patients had all been newly diagnosed, and their disease duration was under 2 months. Their ages ranged from 18 to 65 years. General study results and limits: The blood repertoire included most of the expanded thyroid clonotypes above 0.001.

It was RNA transcripts that yielded the amplified TCR beta CDR3 regions. HTBI primers were employed in a first-round RT-PCR of the TCR CDR3. TCRdb reanalysed the multiplex PCR reads using MiXCR and keeps one entry per CDR3 protein. The sample has more than 350,000 distinct CDR3 sequences, about 15% seen once. Germline CDR1 is SGHRS and CDR2 is YFSETQ. The length of the CDR3 is 12 residues. V dropped 4 bases and J dropped 9 bases, with 12 bases sitting between them. Specimen: blood. This receptor was identified in a woman in her twenties or thirties with Graves' hyperthyroidism. The chain is built from TRBV5-1 and TRBJ2-3; D possibly matches TRBD1 or TRBD2 (5 bases each). The CDR3 DNA is TGCGCCAGCAGCACGGGCCGGGACACGCAGTATTTT. Translating gives CASSTGRDTQYF.